Detailed here is one T cell receptor (beta chain). The entire patient cohort was treatment-naive prior to thyroid surgery. Using MiXCR, TCRdb re-called clones from the PCR reads. This table holds 45,000 to 60,000 clones, over 15% found once. The source of the sample is a study of metastatic and nonmetastatic thyroid tumors. The CDR3 length is 12 residues. The V end was cut by 6 bases, the J end by 14 bases, with 16 bases between. Per the germline V gene, CDR1 is SNHLY and CDR2 is FYNNEI. Input material: blood. The V gene is TRBV2, the J gene TRBJ2-2; D remains unclear. The receptor was derived from a female donor with papillary thyroid cancer or a benign thyroid nodule (not recorded which). Some clones in this sample may be carry-over from other donors' samples. In DNA, the CDR3 is TGTGCCAGCAGACTATACCCCGGGCATCTGTTTTTT. Amino acid sequence: CASRLYPGHLFF. Full variable domain (outside the CDR3, taken from reference TRBV2 and TRBJ2-2): EPEVTQTPSHQVTQMGQEVILRCVPISNHLYFYWYRQILGQKVEFLVSFYNNEISEKSEIFDDQFSVERPDGSNFTLKIRSTKLEDSAMYFCASRLYPGHLFFGEGSRLTVL.